The subject of this entry is one T cell receptor beta chain. Its cognate antigen is unknown. The entry originates in a study of CD8+ T cells in alopecia areata. The sorting of PBMCs gave CD4+ and CD8+ T cells. Study findings and constraints: In patients, TCRs were shared less clearly than in mice, and HLA may possibly be involved. Higher clonality and more expanded CD8+ clones appeared in lesional than normal scalp. Scalp data also include sequences from resident alphabeta T cells of normal skin.

V dropped 2 bases and J dropped 3 bases, with 10 bases sitting between them. Germline CDR1 is SQVTM and CDR2 is ANQGSEA. The CDR3 is 13 residues long. As the sequencing template, cDNA was produced by extracting RNA and reverse transcribing it. Only in-frame clones appear in the TCRdb table, and some are missing; sequencing was by immunoSEQ multiplex PCR. The data show around 150,000 clones, approximately 60% seen once. The chain is built from TRBV29-1 and TRBJ1-2; weak D call: TRBD1 (5 bases). The specimen was CD8+ T cells sorted from blood. The receptor's source is a human donor in good health. The CDR3 loop is CSVESEGDYGYTF. The CDR3 coding sequence is TGCAGCGTTGAATCGGAAGGGGACTATGGCTACACCTTC.